One and the same sample provided the 18 T cell receptor beta chains below, sequenced in a study of blood T cells in healthy people across ages (dated by TCRdb to the mid-2010s). Library construction relied on 5' RACE. Instrument used: Illumina HiSeq 2500. The second PCR ran for roughly 7 to 11 cycles and used a J-beta primer mix along with a sample-barcoded 5' primer. The public reads were run again by TCRdb, first through fastp at Q25 and then through MiXCR, and only productive beta chains were kept. Rows merge per CDR3 protein into single entries with the most common DNA and genes. Within this sample are approximately 1.5 million distinct CDR3 sequences, with about 35% of them counted one time only. The ten largest clones take up 11% of the sample. Sample: blood. The receptors derive from a woman aged 25 to 39 in good health.

Many counts were recorded for this clonotype. The chain has TRBV20-1 and TRBJ2-7, with TRBD1 as a possible D gene (6 bases). V lost 3 bases to trimming and J lost 10 bases, with 31 bases between them. The CDR3 sequence is 17 residues long. Per the germline V gene, CDR1 is DFQATT and CDR2 is SNEGSKA (reference sequence). The CDR3 DNA sequence: TGCAGTGCTAGTGAGTGGGAATATGGGGGCGCGAGCGTAGAACAGTACTTC. Translation: CSASEWEYGGASVEQYF.

The V gene is TRBV10-1, the J gene TRBJ2-1; 8 bases are shared with TRBD1. The J call is doubtful: the DNA matches TRBJ2-7 better. CDR1 is WNHNN and CDR2 is SYGVQD in the germline V gene (reference sequence). CDR3 length: 15 amino acids. The CDR3 DNA sequence: TGCGCCAGCACTCCTGACAGGGGTTCAGGGAATGAGCAGTACTTC. Its protein is CASTPDRGSGNEQYF.

This chain connects TRBV3-1 to TRBJ1-1; tentative D call: TRBD1 (6 bases). Trimming removed 7 bases at V and 2 bases at J, with 11 bases between. This CDR3 is built from 13 residues. Germline values: CDR1 LGHDT, CDR2 YNNKEL (reference sequence). The CDR3 nucleotides are TGTGCCAGCACGGACAGAATTAACACTGAAGCTTTCTTT. Its protein product is CASTDRINTEAFF. Together with reference TRBV3-1 and TRBJ1-1, the CDR3 gives the full variable domain: DTAVSQTPKYLVTQMGNDKSIKCEQNLGHDTMYWYKQDSKKFLKIMFSYNNKELIINETVPNRFSPKSPDKAHLNLHINSLELGDSAVYFCASTDRINTEAFFGQGTRLTVV.

This chain joins TRBV27 and TRBJ2-1; 9 bases line up with TRBD2. J lost 7 bases, V lost 1 base, and 8 bases had no gene match. The CDR3 has 16 amino acids. CDR1 is MNHEY, CDR2 SMNVEV, per germline (reference sequence). CDR3 amino acids: CASSLFGPSGINEQFF. The CDR3 nucleotides are TGTGCCAGCAGTTTATTTGGGCCTAGCGGGATAAATGAGCAGTTCTTC.

The CDR3 DNA reads as TGTGCCAGCAGCCAAGAGGCTAGCATGACAGCCAAAAACATTCAGTACTTC. This sequence encodes CASSQEASMTAKNIQYF. The V and J genes are TRBV3-1 and TRBJ2-4, with D tentatively TRBD2 (5 bases). V was trimmed by 0 bases and J by 0 bases, leaving 12 bases between them. CDR3 length equals 17 residues. CDR1 is LGHDT and CDR2 is YNNKEL in the germline V gene (reference sequence).

There are a few counts of this clonotype. V usage is TRBV5-1 and J usage is TRBJ2-1; 8 nucleotides line up with TRBD1. Trimming cost V 4 bases and J 5 bases; bases outside gene matches: 8. This CDR3 comprises 15 residues. Per the germline V gene, CDR1 is SGHRS and CDR2 is YFSETQ. The DNA of the CDR3 is TGCGCCAGCAGCGCCGGGACAGGACCCAACAATGAGCAGTTCTTC. As protein: CASSAGTGPNNEQFF.

The chain links TRBV28 to TRBJ1-2; TRBD1 is a possible D gene (6 bases). The CDR3 is 16 amino acids. The ends were cut back, 3 bases at V and 7 bases at J, with 21 bases in the middle. In germline, CDR1 is MDHEN, CDR2 SYDVKM. DNA for the CDR3: TGTGCCAGCAGTTTTTCCTACTGGGGAAGGGGGAGTGGCTACACCTTC. It translates to CASSFSYWGRGSGYTF.

This clonotype came up a few times. The rearrangement joins TRBV29-1 to TRBJ1-5, with D possibly TRBD1 on 6 matching bases. This CDR3 has 12 residues. From germline, CDR1 is SQVTM and CDR2 ANQGSEA. Deletions cut 6 bases from V and 2 bases from J, with 8 bases between. CDR3 nucleotides: TGCAGCGTACAGGGCGGCAATCAGCCCCAGCATTTT. Protein: CSVQGGNQPQHF.

V is TRBV5-1 and J is TRBJ1-1; D is perhaps TRBD1 (6 bases). V was trimmed by 3 bases and J by 1 base, leaving 13 bases between them. Germline values: CDR1 SGHRS, CDR2 YFSETQ. CDR3 length equals 15 residues. The CDR3 is CASSYSTGPNTEAFF. CDR3 bases: TGCGCCAGCAGCTATTCGACAGGTCCGAACACTGAAGCTTTCTTT.

This clonotype was recorded a few times. The chain carries TRBV7-9 and TRBJ2-5, with TRBD1 matching 10 bases. The J call may be wrong; the DNA end is better matched by TRBJ2-7. The germline V gene has CDR1 SEHNR and CDR2 FQNEAQ (reference sequence). This CDR3 comprises 14 residues. CDR3 in amino acids: CASSLAGQGTEQYF. Here the CDR3 DNA reads TGTGCCAGCAGCTTAGCGGGACAGGGGACCGAGCAGTACTTC.

The chain links TRBV27 to TRBJ1-1; D not resolved. This CDR3 contains 16 residues. V lost 4 bases and J lost 1, with 16 bases in between. Germline CDR1 is MNHEY and CDR2 is SMNVEV (reference sequence). CDR3 sequence reads: CASSSYRVLQNTEAFF. CDR3 nucleotide sequence: TGTGCCAGCAGTTCGTATAGAGTTCTCCAGAACACTGAAGCTTTCTTT.

Here the CDR3 reads CSAGGEGAYNSPLHF. CDR3 DNA: TGCAGTGCAGGGGGGGAGGGGGCTTATAATTCACCCCTCCACTTT. V and J are TRBV20-1 and TRBJ1-6, with TRBD1 matching 7 bases. This CDR3 is 15 amino acids long. V trimming: 6 bases; J trimming: 4 bases; junction bases outside the gene matches: 9. CDR1 and CDR2 from the germline V gene are DFQATT and SNEGSKA (reference sequence).

The chain joins TRBV5-1 to TRBJ1-6; the D gene is possibly TRBD1 (5 bases). This CDR3 spans 15 amino acids. V lost 4 bases to trimming and J lost 7 bases, with 15 bases between them. Germline CDR1 and CDR2: SGHRS and YFSETQ. The CDR3 region is CASSPGRGVNSPLHF. The CDR3 region has the DNA TGCGCCAGCAGCCCTGGGAGGGGTGTGAATTCACCCCTCCACTTT.

This sequence joins TRBV10-3 and TRBJ2-2, with 10 bases fitting TRBD1. CDR1 ENHRY and CDR2 SYGVKD come from the germline V gene. V was clipped by 10 bases and J by 3 bases; unmatched bases: 5. The CDR3 length is 14 residues. The CDR3 reads CASMTGGDTGELFF. The CDR3 DNA sequence: TGTGCCAGTATGACAGGGGGCGACACCGGGGAGCTGTTTTTT.

A few counts support this clonotype. This sequence joins TRBV2 and TRBJ2-3; D is possibly TRBD2 (6 bases). This CDR3 is 15 amino acids long. V was pared by 11 bases and J by 0 bases, with 18 bases between. CDR1 is SNHLY, CDR2 FYNNEI, per germline. In DNA, the CDR3 is TGTGCCGCCTGGGAGGACATTGCTAGCACAGATACGCAGTATTTT. Translated: CAAWEDIASTDTQYF.

The chain recombines TRBV7-8 with TRBJ1-2, with D possibly TRBD1 on 6 matching bases. The CDR3 runs 15 residues. Looked up from germline, CDR1 is SGHVS and CDR2 is FQNEAQ. The germline V and J ends were trimmed by 5 bases and 4 bases, with 17 bases remaining between them. CDR3 sequence (DNA): TGTGCCAGCAGCCCCAGGACGACAGGACTCTATGGCTACACCTTC. It translates to CASSPRTTGLYGYTF.

Details on this clonotype: A junction end diverges from the germline sequence, so it may reflect a read error. This chain links TRBV7-9 with TRBJ2-6; 7 positions agree with TRBD1. CDR1 is SEHNR, CDR2 FQNEAQ, per germline (reference sequence). The CDR3 has 19 amino acids. CDR3 residues: CASSFGGGQAAPGADVLTF. The CDR3 region has the DNA TGTGCCAGCAGCTTCGGAGGAGGACAGGCAGCCCCTGGGGCCGACGTCCTGACTTTC. Using reference TRBV7-9 and TRBJ2-6 for the parts outside the CDR3, the full variable domain is DTGVSQNPRHKITKRGQNVTFRCDPISEHNRLYWYRQTLGQGPEFLTYFQNEAQLEKSRLLSDRFSAERPKGSFSTLEIQRTEQGDSAMYLCASSFGGGQAAPGADVLTFGAGSRLTVL.

This clonotype was seen a few times. The chain recombines TRBV10-3 with TRBJ2-5, with TRBD2 matching 7 bases. The CDR3 has 16 amino acids. The trim removed 7 bases at V and 3 bases at J, leaving 14 bases unmatched. Looked up from germline, CDR1 is ENHRY and CDR2 is SYGVKD. CDR3 DNA sequence: TGTGCCATCAAATGGGGAGGGCTAGCGACGAAAGAGACCCAGTACTTC. As protein: CAIKWGGLATKETQYF.